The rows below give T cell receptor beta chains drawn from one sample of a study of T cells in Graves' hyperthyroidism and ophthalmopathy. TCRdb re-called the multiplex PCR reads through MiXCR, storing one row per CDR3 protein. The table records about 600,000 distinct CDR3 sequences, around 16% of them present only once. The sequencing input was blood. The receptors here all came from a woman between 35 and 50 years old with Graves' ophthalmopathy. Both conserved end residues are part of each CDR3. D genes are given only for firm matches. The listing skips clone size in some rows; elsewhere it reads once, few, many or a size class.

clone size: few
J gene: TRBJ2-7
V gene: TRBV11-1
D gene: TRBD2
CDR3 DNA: TGTGCCAGCAGCCACGAAGCGGGAGGGTCCCACGAGCAGTACTTC
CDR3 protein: CASSHEAGGSHEQYF

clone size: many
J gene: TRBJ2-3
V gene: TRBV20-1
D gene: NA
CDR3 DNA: TGCAGTGCTCTTAGCGGCGGCATGCATACGCAGTATTTT
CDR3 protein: CSALSGGMHTQYF

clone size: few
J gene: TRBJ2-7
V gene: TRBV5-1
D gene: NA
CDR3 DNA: TGCGCCAGCAGCTTTGGGGGAAACGAGCAGTACTTC
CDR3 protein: CASSFGGNEQYF

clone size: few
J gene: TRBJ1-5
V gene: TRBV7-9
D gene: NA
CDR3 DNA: TGTGCCAGCACCCCGGGAGGGCGACAGCCCCAGCATTTT
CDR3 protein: CASTPGGRQPQHF

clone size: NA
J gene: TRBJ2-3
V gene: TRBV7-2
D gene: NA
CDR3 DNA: TGTGCCAGCAGCCAAGAAACCAGCACAGATACGCAGTATTTT
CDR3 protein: CASSQETSTDTQYF

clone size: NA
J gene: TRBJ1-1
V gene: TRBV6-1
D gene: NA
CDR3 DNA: TGTGCCAGCAGCAGGGAGTTCCTGAACACTGAAGCTTTCTTT
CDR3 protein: CASSREFLNTEAFF

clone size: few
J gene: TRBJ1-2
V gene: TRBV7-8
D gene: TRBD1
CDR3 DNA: TGTGCCAGCAGCTCAAGGACAGGCCTGTCGGAAGGCTACACCTTC
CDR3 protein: CASSSRTGLSEGYTF

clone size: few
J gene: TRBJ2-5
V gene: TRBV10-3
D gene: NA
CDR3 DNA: TGTGCCATCAGTGAGTCTAACCAAGAGACCCGGTACTTC
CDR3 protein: CAISESNQETRYF

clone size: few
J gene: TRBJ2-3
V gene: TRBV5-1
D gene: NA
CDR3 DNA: TGCGCCAGCAGCTTGGGGGCGGTTACTAGCACAGATACGCAGTATTTT
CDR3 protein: CASSLGAVTSTDTQYF

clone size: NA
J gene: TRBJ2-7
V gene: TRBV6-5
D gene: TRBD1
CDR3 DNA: TGTGCCAGCAGTTTCCCCTCGACAGGGAACGAGCAGTACTTC
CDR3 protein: CASSFPSTGNEQYF

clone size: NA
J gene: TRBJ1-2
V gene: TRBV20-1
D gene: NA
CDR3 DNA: TGCAGTGCTAGACCCACTGGGGGGGTCTATGGCTACACCTTC
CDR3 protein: CSARPTGGVYGYTF

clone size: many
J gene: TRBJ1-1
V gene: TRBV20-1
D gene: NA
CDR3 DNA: TGCAGTGCTAGTATGGGGGCTCCCACTGAAGCTTTCTTT
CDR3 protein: CSASMGAPTEAFF

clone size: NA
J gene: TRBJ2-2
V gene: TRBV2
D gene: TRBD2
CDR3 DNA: TGTGCCAGCAGTGGGGCTAGCGGGAGGTCTTTCGGGGAGCTGTTTTTT
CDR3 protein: CASSGASGRSFGELFF

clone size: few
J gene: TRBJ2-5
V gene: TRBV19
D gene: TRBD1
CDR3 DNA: TGTGCCACCGGGACCGGACAGGGGGCCGGAGAGACCCAGTACTTC
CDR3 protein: CATGTGQGAGETQYF

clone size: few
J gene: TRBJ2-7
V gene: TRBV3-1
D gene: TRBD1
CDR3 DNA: TGTGCCAGCAGCCACGGGACAGGGCTCTACGAGCAGTACTTC
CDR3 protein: CASSHGTGLYEQYF

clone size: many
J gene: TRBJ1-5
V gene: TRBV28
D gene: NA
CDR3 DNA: TGTGCCAGCAATTCCCCGAGCGTGGGGAATCAGCCCCAGCATTTT
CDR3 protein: CASNSPSVGNQPQHF